Presented here are 30 T cell receptor beta chains from one specimen sequenced in a study of blood T cell repertoires in COVID-19. Clones were sequenced by immunoSEQ multiplex PCR, and TCRdb holds only the in-frame ones, with some missing. The sample includes about 130,000 clones, 84% of them seen just once. Sequenced material: peripheral blood. All receptors come from a man aged 55 to 70 with acute or convalescent COVID-19.

This chain joins TRBV28 and TRBJ2-3; D unclear. Germline V gives CDR1 MDHEN, CDR2 SYDVKM. V was trimmed by 5 bases and J by 0 bases, leaving 15 bases between them. This CDR3 contains 16 residues. CDR3 bases: TGTGCCAGCAGTCAGGTGACATCTTCGAGCACAGATACGCAGTATTTT. This translates into CASSQVTSSSTDTQYF.

The V call is TRBV7-6, the J call TRBJ1-4; D gene unclear. Trimming took off 2 bases at V and 0 bases at J, with 10 bases between the two ends. Germline V gives CDR1 SGHVS, CDR2 FNYEAQ. The CDR3 totals 16 residues. The CDR3 is CASSLRGSATNEKLFF. The CDR3 coding sequence is TGTGCCAGCAGCTTACGGGGATCTGCAACTAATGAAAAACTGTTTTTT. The entire variable domain, with the rest obtained from reference TRBV7-6 and TRBJ1-4, is as follows: GAGVSQSPRYKVTKRGQDVALRCDPISGHVSLYWYRQALGQGPEFLTYFNYEAQQDKSGLPNDRFSAERPEGSISTLTIQRTEQRDSAMYRCASSLRGSATNEKLFFGSGTQLSVL.

The chain is built from TRBV7-8 and TRBJ2-7, with D perhaps TRBD2 (6 bases). This CDR3 comprises 19 residues. Trimming left V 7 bases short and J 7 bases short, with 35 bases between. Germline CDR1 is SGHVS and CDR2 is FQNEAQ. Written as DNA, the CDR3 is TGTGCCAGCACCTACAGTAGAGGGAGACCGGGGGACCAGTTGCGTGAGCAGTACTTC. It specifies CASTYSRGRPGDQLREQYF.

The chain has TRBV19 and TRBJ2-5; the D gene is possibly TRBD2 (6 bases). CDR1 and CDR2 (germline): LNHDA, SQIVND (reference sequence). The CDR3 length is 13 residues. Trimming left V 5 bases short and J 6 bases short, with 13 bases between. The CDR3 region is CASSDGGVKTQYF. The CDR3 nucleotides read TGTGCCAGTAGTGACGGAGGGGTAAAGACCCAGTACTTC.

This clone was seen more than once but under ten times. The gene calls are TRBV29-1 and TRBJ2-7; D gene uncertain. There are 12 residues in the CDR3. From germline, CDR1 is SQVTM and CDR2 ANQGSEA. V lost 4 bases to trimming and J lost 2 bases, with 9 bases between them. The CDR3 here is CSVVEMTYEQYF. DNA for the CDR3: TGCAGCGTTGTGGAGATGACCTACGAGCAGTACTTC.

This clone appeared once. The chain is built from TRBV7-3 and TRBJ2-1; TRBD1 agrees at 11 bases. The CDR3 length is 15 residues. The germline gives CDR1 SGHTA, CDR2 FQGTGA. V lost 3 bases to trimming and J lost 9 bases; unmatched junction nucleotides: 7. The chain's CDR3 is CASSFSGQGDSEQFF. The CDR3 region has the DNA TGTGCCAGCAGCTTCTCGGGACAGGGGGACAGTGAGCAGTTCTTC.

This chain's CDR3 is CASSKIRVAGEGIYEQYF. CDR3 nucleotide sequence: TGTGCCAGCAGCAAAATACGAGTAGCGGGAGAGGGAATCTACGAGCAGTACTTC. This chain uses TRBV21-1 with TRBJ2-7; TRBD2 was called by the table and not checked on the DNA. TRBV21-1 is labeled a pseudogene. The CDR3 runs 18 residues.

This clone has more than one count but fewer than ten. The CDR3 nucleotides read TGTGCCAGCAGCCCCGGGGGGGCGGTGGGTGAGCAGTTCTTC. It encodes CASSPGGAVGEQFF. The genes are TRBV6-1 and TRBJ2-1; 8 nucleotides align to TRBD2. The CDR3 runs 14 residues. With 6 bases clipped from V and 9 bases from J, the junction kept 10 bases outside the gene matches. CDR1 is MNHNS and CDR2 is SASEGT in the germline V gene.

The rearrangement uses TRBV27 and TRBJ1-5; maybe TRBD1 (5 bases). V was shortened by 6 bases and J by 1 base, with 13 bases between the two germline ends. CDR3 size: 15 residues. CDR1 and CDR2 from the germline V gene are MNHEY and SMNVEV (reference sequence). DNA of the CDR3: TGTGCCAGCAGCCTCCGTGGGGGGAGCAATCAGCCCCAGCATTTT. Residues: CASSLRGGSNQPQHF.

In the case of this clone: At the DNA level, this CDR3 is encoded by other sequences in the same sample as well. The CDR3 DNA reads TGTGCCAGTAGCCGGGACAGAACTACCTACGAGCAGTACTTC. It is translated as CASSRDRTTYEQYF. The chain uses TRBV19 and TRBJ2-7; 7 bases agree with TRBD1. With 6 bases clipped from V and 2 bases from J, the junction kept 7 bases outside the gene matches. Germline assignment: CDR1 LNHDA and CDR2 SQIVND (reference sequence). The CDR3 runs 14 residues.

V is TRBV19 and J is TRBJ2-2, with 11 bases fitting TRBD2. This CDR3 has 17 residues. The V gene's germline CDR1 is LNHDA and CDR2 SQIVND (reference sequence). V was pared by 3 bases and J by 3 bases, with 6 bases of the junction left unmatched. CDR3 in amino acids: CASSIASGRMYTGELFF. CDR3 nucleotide sequence: TGTGCCAGTAGTATTGCTAGCGGGAGGATGTACACCGGGGAGCTGTTTTTT.

The CDR3 DNA sequence: TGTGCCAGCAGCCCCTGGGGGACGATAGCGGGGGGGCGGGCAGATACGCAGTATTTT. Amino acids: CASSPWGTIAGGRADTQYF. The chain carries TRBV7-2 and TRBJ2-3; TRBD2 agrees at 11 bases. The CDR3 contains 19 residues. Germline V gene data show CDR1 as SGHTA and CDR2 as FQGNSA. The trim removed 5 bases at V and 4 bases at J, leaving 17 bases unmatched.

The rearrangement uses TRBV11-3 and TRBJ1-1; no clear D. Germline V gene data show CDR1 as SGHNT and CDR2 as YENEEA. The germline V and J ends were trimmed by 5 bases and 1 base, with 11 bases remaining between them. The CDR3 runs 14 residues. CDR3 protein: CASSMGVKNTEAFF. The CDR3 coding sequence is TGTGCCAGCAGCATGGGAGTAAAGAACACTGAAGCTTTCTTT.

The V call is TRBV30, the J call TRBJ2-5; 11 nucleotides agree with TRBD2. This CDR3 has 15 residues. The germline V gene encodes CDR1 GTSNPN and CDR2 SVGIG (reference sequence). V dropped 4 bases and J dropped 3; count of bases not matched to a gene: 7. CDR3 sequence reads: CAWTKEGLAEETQYF. The CDR3 DNA reads as TGTGCCTGGACGAAGGAGGGACTAGCGGAAGAGACCCAGTACTTC.

The chain uses TRBV10-3 and TRBJ2-1; 15 bases fit TRBD2. The germline V gene has CDR1 ENHRY and CDR2 SYGVKD. V shed 10 bases and J 8 bases; nucleotides not matched to a gene: 21. The CDR3 runs 19 residues. The CDR3 protein is CATTDRPASGLAGGDEQFF. DNA for the CDR3: TGTGCCACCACCGACCGCCCGGCGAGTGGACTAGCGGGGGGGGATGAGCAGTTCTTC.

This chain connects TRBV29-1 to TRBJ2-3; 7 bases fit TRBD2. V shed 0 bases and J 1 base; nucleotides not matched to a gene: 4. CDR1 and CDR2 from the germline V gene are SQVTM and ANQGSEA. The CDR3 is 15 residues long. CDR3 sequence: CSVEDLAGGTDTQYF. DNA for the CDR3: TGCAGCGTTGAAGATCTGGCGGGGGGCACAGATACGCAGTATTTT.

The chain recombines TRBV5-1 with TRBJ2-7; 7 nucleotides match TRBD1. Trimming removed 2 bases from V and 2 bases from J; junction bases left unmatched: 4. Germline values: CDR1 SGHRS, CDR2 YFSETQ. The CDR3 is made up of 14 amino acids. The CDR3 here is CASSLRQGTYEQYF. The CDR3 nucleotides read TGCGCCAGCAGCTTACGACAGGGTACCTACGAGCAGTACTTC.

This rearrangement joins TRBV27 to TRBJ2-5, with 9 nucleotides matching TRBD1. The CDR3 consists of 15 residues. CDR1 is MNHEY and CDR2 is SMNVEV in the germline V gene (reference sequence). The V and J ends lost 6 bases and 4 bases, in that order; junction bases with no gene match: 9. The CDR3 DNA is TGTGCCAGCAGCACCGGGACAGGGCGGAGAGAGACCCAGTACTTC. Protein product: CASSTGTGRRETQYF.

The chain joins TRBV5-1 to TRBJ2-1, with 13 bases fitting TRBD2. V gave up 2 bases and J gave up 3 bases; unmatched junction bases: 11. This CDR3 is 19 amino acids long. Germline-derived CDR1 and CDR2 are SGHRS and YFSETQ. The CDR3 DNA reads as TGCGCCAGCAGCTTCTTCTCAGGGACTAGCGGGACCAACTACAATGAGCAGTTCTTC. It specifies CASSFFSGTSGTNYNEQFF.

This chain connects TRBV7-8 to TRBJ1-2; weak D call: TRBD1 (5 bases). The CDR3 is 14 amino acids. V was trimmed by 5 bases and J by 2 bases, leaving 12 bases between them. Looked up from germline, CDR1 is SGHVS and CDR2 is FQNEAQ. The CDR3 here is CASSKDAGNYGYTF. CDR3 nucleotide sequence: TGTGCCAGCAGCAAGGACGCAGGGAACTATGGCTACACCTTC.

The chain links TRBV28 to TRBJ1-5; 7 nucleotides match TRBD1. CDR1 and CDR2 from the germline V gene are MDHEN and SYDVKM. The CDR3 has 17 amino acids. J gave up 4 bases and V 6 bases, and 15 bases lay outside the gene matches. CDR3 in amino acids: CASRPTGPGGSNQPQHF. CDR3 in DNA: TGTGCCAGCAGACCTACCGGACCAGGGGGGTCAAATCAGCCCCAGCATTTT.

The V gene is TRBV5-1, the J gene TRBJ2-6; 8 bases are a match to TRBD1. The V segment lost 3 bases and the J segment 0 bases; nucleotides outside the gene matches: 8. The CDR3 is 18 residues long. Germline lookup yields CDR1 SGHRS and CDR2 YFSETQ. The CDR3 DNA follows: TGCGCCAGCAGCTCCCCCCGACAGGGGAGCTCTGGGGCCAACGTCCTGACTTTC. Protein: CASSSPRQGSSGANVLTF.

This sequence joins TRBV9 and TRBJ1-2; 7 bases agree with TRBD1. The V segment lost 4 bases and the J segment 0 bases; nucleotides outside the gene matches: 3. The CDR3 contains 14 residues. Germline-derived CDR1 and CDR2 are SGDLS and YYNGEE. The CDR3 loop reads CASSTGAANYGYTF. The CDR3 DNA reads TGTGCCAGCAGCACAGGGGCAGCTAACTATGGCTACACCTTC.

V and J are TRBV24-1 and TRBJ2-7, with 9 bases that match TRBD2. CDR1 KGHDR and CDR2 SFDVKD come from the germline V gene. With 0 bases clipped from V and 5 bases from J, the junction kept 4 bases outside the gene matches. The CDR3 has 15 amino acids. The CDR3 here is CATSDLIAGVDEQYF. CDR3 nucleotides: TGTGCCACCAGTGATTTGATAGCGGGGGTGGACGAGCAGTACTTC.

This rearrangement joins TRBV30 to TRBJ2-7; D perhaps matches TRBD2 (6 bases). Per the germline V gene, CDR1 is GTSNPN and CDR2 is SVGIG (reference sequence). The CDR3 is 14 amino acids. V gave up 4 bases and J gave up 4 bases, with 17 bases separating them. This chain's CDR3 is CAWTVLGGWYEQYF. DNA for the CDR3: TGTGCCTGGACAGTGCTGGGGGGATGGTACGAGCAGTACTTC.

The chain links TRBV7-9 to TRBJ1-4; D is unresolved. V was cut by 8 bases and J by 7 bases, with 14 bases left in between. This CDR3 spans 13 amino acids. CDR1 SEHNR and CDR2 FQNEAQ come from the germline V gene (reference sequence). The CDR3 spells CASRSGLGEKLFF. Written as DNA, the CDR3 is TGTGCCAGCCGATCGGGGTTAGGTGAAAAACTGTTTTTT. The whole variable domain, filled in from reference TRBV7-9 and TRBJ1-4, reads DTGVSQNPRHKITKRGQNVTFRCDPISEHNRLYWYRQTLGQGPEFLTYFQNEAQLEKSRLLSDRFSAERPKGSFSTLEIQRTEQGDSAMYLCASRSGLGEKLFFGSGTQLSVL.

This chain uses TRBV6-2 or TRBV6-3 with TRBJ2-1, with 9 bases matching TRBD2. The V gene end was trimmed by 0 bases and the J gene end by 0 bases; junction bases not matched to a gene: 6. The germline CDR1 and CDR2 sequences are MNHEY and SVGEGT. This CDR3 is 18 amino acids long. The CDR3 sequence: CASSYSASGVSSYNEQFF. CDR3 nucleotide sequence: TGTGCCAGCAGTTACTCGGCTAGCGGGGTAAGCTCCTACAATGAGCAGTTCTTC.

The rearrangement uses TRBV30 and TRBJ1-5, with 7 nucleotides matching TRBD1. The V segment lost 3 bases and the J segment 4 bases; nucleotides outside the gene matches: 9. Germline-derived CDR1 and CDR2 are GTSNPN and SVGIG (reference sequence). This CDR3 comprises 15 residues. CDR3 region: CAWRLPGTVNQPQHF. In DNA, the CDR3 is TGTGCCTGGAGACTACCCGGGACAGTGAATCAGCCCCAGCATTTT.

This sequence joins TRBV7-3 and TRBJ1-3, with D possibly matching TRBD1 (5 bases). This CDR3 is built from 16 residues. Germline V gene data show CDR1 as SGHTA and CDR2 as FQGTGA. V was trimmed by 1 base and J by 0 bases, leaving 10 bases between them. CDR3 sequence (DNA): TGTGCCAGCAGCTTAATGGGTACAGGCTCTGGAAACACCATATATTTT. Protein product: CASSLMGTGSGNTIYF.

This clone was counted a few times. The rearrangement links TRBV11-2 to TRBJ1-2, with 11 bases lining up with TRBD1. The length of the CDR3 is 14 residues. With 4 bases clipped from V and 8 bases from J, the junction kept 6 bases outside the gene matches. Looked up from germline, CDR1 is SGHAT and CDR2 is FQNNGV. This CDR3 is CASSYGTGGSGYTF. The CDR3 nucleotides are TGTGCCAGCAGCTACGGGACAGGGGGGAGCGGCTACACCTTC.